This TCR beta chain was sequenced during a study of lymphopenia after photon versus proton radiotherapy. Findings of the study overall: Photon-treated patients lost naive T cells and TCR diversity; proton-treated stayed stable. After the lymphocyte nadir, photon-treated repertoires showed oligoclonal expansion, especially of CD8+ Temra cells.

This table comes from immunoSEQ multiplex PCR, and its TCRdb copy is limited to in-frame clones, with some not included. The table lists 30,000 to 35,000 clones, 89% of them singletons, with about 6.6% in the top ten. This clone has only a few counts. Its antigen is not identified. This CDR3 comprises 15 residues. Germline CDR1 and CDR2: MDHEN and SYDVKM. Germline trimming cut 8 bases from V and 0 bases from J; bases unmatched to any gene: 6. V and J are TRBV28 and TRBJ2-2, with 7 bases lining up with TRBD1. This receptor was taken from a woman in her 70s with pancreatic cancer. Some clones in this sample may be carry-over from other donors' samples. This sample comprised peripheral blood, obtained from a patient treated with proton-based radiotherapy. CDR3 sequence: CASRDSVTNTGELFF. The CDR3 coding sequence is TGTGCCAGCCGGGACAGTGTCACGAACACCGGGGAGCTGTTTTTT.